This is a list of T cell receptor beta chains from one sample in a study of immune characterization of retroperitoneal liposarcoma. In TCRdb, the PCR reads were re-called with MiXCR into one record per CDR3 protein. The sample contains under 15,000 distinct CDR3 sequences, 40% to 50% of which appear only once. Sequenced material: tumor tissue. The receptors were gathered from a female donor with retroperitoneal liposarcoma. The CDR3 runs from the conserved cysteine through the conserved F or W. Fields, in order: clone size, V gene, J gene, D gene, CDR3 DNA, CDR3 protein. A D gene is named only where the DNA matches it firmly. Some rows have no size entry. The others give once, few or many, or a class for an expanded clone.

>-|TRBV6-1|TRBJ2-6|TRBD1
TGTGCCAGCAGTGTTGGGACAGAGGGATCGGGATCTGGGGCCAACGTCCTGACTTTC
CASSVGTEGSGSGANVLTF
>-|TRBV10-1|TRBJ2-1|TRBD1
TGCGCCAGCAGTGAGTCGGATTTCAGGGGGCAAGGTGAGCAGTTCTTC
CASSESDFRGQGEQFF
>-|TRBV6-1|TRBJ1-1|TRBD1
TGTGCCTCGAGCCGGACAGGGGCAAACACTGAAGCTTTCTTT
CASSRTGANTEAFF
>-|TRBV20-1|TRBJ2-3|TRBD2
TGCAGTGCTAGAGGTTCGGGGGGGTGGAATGAGGATACGCAGTATTTT
CSARGSGGWNEDTQYF
>-|TRBV10-2|TRBJ2-7|-
TGCGCCAGCAGTGAGATGTCGACGGTCTCCTACGAGCAGTACTTC
CASSEMSTVSYEQYF
>-|TRBV10-2|TRBJ2-7|-
TGCGCCAGCAGTGAGGGAGCCCCCTCCTACGAGCAGTACTTC
CASSEGAPSYEQYF
>-|TRBV6-8|TRBJ2-7|-
TGTGCCAGCAGAGACGACTTGAATCGCTACGAGCAGTACTTC
CASRDDLNRYEQYF
>-|TRBV6-1|TRBJ2-5|-
TGTGCCAGCAGGCGACATATACTCCAAGAGACCCAGTACTTC
CASRRHILQETQYF
>-|TRBV6-1|TRBJ2-7|-
TGTGCCAGCAGAGCGGAGGAGGTTGGCTACGAGCAGTACTTC
CASRAEEVGYEQYF
>-|TRBV6-5|TRBJ2-1|TRBD1
TGTGCCAGCAGTTCCGAGGGGGCGCAGTTACAGTTCTTC
CASSSEGAQLQFF
>-|TRBV27|TRBJ2-1|-
TGTGCCAGCAGGTCCCCCTACAATGAGCAGTTCTTC
CASRSPYNEQFF
>few|TRBV6-1|TRBJ2-7|TRBD2
TGTGCCAGCAGTGAATTGAGCGGGGGTTCCCACGAGCAGTACTTC
CASSELSGGSHEQYF
>few|TRBV7-2|TRBJ2-2|TRBD2
TGTGCCAGCAGCCATACCGGACTAGCGGGAGGGCACGGGGAGCTGTTTTTT
CASSHTGLAGGHGELFF
>medium-sized|TRBV7-8|TRBJ2-1|TRBD2
TGTGCCAGCAGGATGTACACTAGCGGGAGAATCTACGAGCAGTTCTTC
CASRMYTSGRIYEQFF
>-|TRBV10-1|TRBJ1-2|-
TGTGCCAGCAGATGGGGCTATGGCTACACCTTC
CASRWGYGYTF
>-|TRBV27|TRBJ1-1|-
TGTGCCAGCAGTCTCAAATCCGGGGACACTGAAGCTTTCTTT
CASSLKSGDTEAFF
>-|TRBV12-3/TRBV12-4|TRBJ2-6|-
TGTGCCCAACTTCGGGCTGGGGCCAACGTCCTGACTTTC
CAQLRAGANVLTF
>-|TRBV6-2/TRBV6-3|TRBJ2-7|-
TGTGCCAGCAGTTACACAGGCTTGGAGCAGTACTTC
CASSYTGLEQYF
>-|TRBV5-1|TRBJ2-7|-
TGCGCCAGCAGCTTTTCAGCGGATACAATGAATGAGCAGTACTTC
CASSFSADTMNEQYF
>-|TRBV11-2|TRBJ2-7|-
TGTGCCAGCAGCTTATCAGGGTCCGAGCAGTACTTC
CASSLSGSEQYF
>few|TRBV7-9|TRBJ2-3|TRBD1
TGTGCCAGCAGCTTAGTGGGGACAGGGTTTCCAGATACGCAGTATTTT
CASSLVGTGFPDTQYF
>-|TRBV7-8|TRBJ2-3|-
TGTGCCAGCAGCGCCCGCCTTGGGGATACGCAGTATTTT
CASSARLGDTQYF
>-|TRBV6-2/TRBV6-3|TRBJ2-5|TRBD2
TGTGCCAGCAGGGGGGGAGGGGTCGGGAGGCAGGAGACCCAGTACTTC
CASRGGGVGRQETQYF
>-|TRBV6-1|TRBJ2-3|TRBD2
TGTGCCAGCAGTGAAGCTAGCGGGAGCCCAGATACGCAGTATTTT
CASSEASGSPDTQYF
>few|TRBV7-3|TRBJ2-7|-
TGTGCCAGCAGCTTCCAGGCAGGGTTCGACAATGAGCAGTACTTC
CASSFQAGFDNEQYF
>-|TRBV6-1|TRBJ2-3|-
TGTGCCAGCAGGACGACGGAGGGAACAGATACGCAGTATTTT
CASRTTEGTDTQYF
>-|TRBV6-4|TRBJ1-2|-
TGTGCCAGCAGTCGCCTCGGCGGATCTAACTATGGCTACACCTTC
CASSRLGGSNYGYTF
>-|TRBV6-1|TRBJ2-2|TRBD2
TGTGCCAGCAGTGAAGAACTAGCGACGGCCGGGGAGCTGTTTTTT
CASSEELATAGELFF
>-|TRBV6-6|TRBJ2-7|TRBD2
TGTGCCAGCAGTTACTTTGGGCTAGCGGGAGGAAACCCGCATCACGAGCAGTACTTC
CASSYFGLAGGNPHHEQYF